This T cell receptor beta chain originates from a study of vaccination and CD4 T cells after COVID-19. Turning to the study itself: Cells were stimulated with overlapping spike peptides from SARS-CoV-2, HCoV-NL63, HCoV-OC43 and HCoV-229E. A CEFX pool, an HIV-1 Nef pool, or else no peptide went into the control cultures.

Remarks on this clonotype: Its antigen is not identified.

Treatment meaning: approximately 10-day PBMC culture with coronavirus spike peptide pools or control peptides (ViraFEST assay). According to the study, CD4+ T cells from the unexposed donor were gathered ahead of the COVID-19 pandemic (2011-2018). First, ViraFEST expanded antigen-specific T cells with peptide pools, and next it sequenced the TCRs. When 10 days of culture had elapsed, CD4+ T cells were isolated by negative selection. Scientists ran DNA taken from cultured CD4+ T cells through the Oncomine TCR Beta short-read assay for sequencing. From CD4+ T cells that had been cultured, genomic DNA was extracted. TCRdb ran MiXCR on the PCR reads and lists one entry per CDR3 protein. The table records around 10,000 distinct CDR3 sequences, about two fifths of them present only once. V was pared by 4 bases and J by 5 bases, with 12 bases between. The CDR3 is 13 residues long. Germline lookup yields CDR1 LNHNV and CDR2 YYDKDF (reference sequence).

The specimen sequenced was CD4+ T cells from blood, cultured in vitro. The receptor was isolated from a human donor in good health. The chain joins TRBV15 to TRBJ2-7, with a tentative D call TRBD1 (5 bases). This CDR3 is CATSTIDRNEQYF. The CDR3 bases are TGTGCCACCAGCACCATTGACAGAAACGAGCAGTACTTC. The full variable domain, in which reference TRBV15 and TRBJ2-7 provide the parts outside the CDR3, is DAMVIQNPRYQVTQFGKPVTLSCSQTLNHNVMYWYQQKSSQAPKLLFHYYDKDFNNEADTPDNFQSRRPNTSFCFLDIRSPGLGDTAMYLCATSTIDRNEQYFGPGTRLTVT.